The 30 T cell receptor beta chains below come from one sample, sequenced in a study of cytomegalovirus exposure and HLA in healthy donors. Method: immunoSEQ multiplex PCR; TCRdb's copy keeps in-frame clones and lacks some. The profile shows about 150,000 clones, 91% of them singletons. Sequencing was done on a sample of PBMCs. These TCRs come from a man younger than 30 in good health and CMV-seronegative.

The chain carries TRBV11-2 and TRBJ2-3, with 10 bases that match TRBD2. CDR1 and CDR2 (germline): SGHAT, FQNNGV. J gave up 5 bases and V 5 bases, and 13 bases lay outside the gene matches. CDR3 length: 17 amino acids. The CDR3 spells CASSQPASGRDVDTQYF. The DNA for the CDR3 is TGTGCCAGCAGCCAACCTGCTAGCGGGAGAGATGTAGATACGCAGTATTTT.

The chain uses TRBV19 and TRBJ1-2, with a weak D call TRBD1 (5 bases). This CDR3 is built from 15 residues. CDR1 LNHDA and CDR2 SQIVND come from the germline V gene (reference sequence). V was pared by 2 bases and J by 4 bases, with 14 bases between. The CDR3 sequence is CASSIKGNTGYGYTF. The DNA for the CDR3 is TGTGCCAGTAGTATAAAGGGGAATACGGGCTATGGCTACACCTTC.

V and J are TRBV5-1 and TRBJ1-4, with TRBD1 matching 7 bases. V trimming: 2 bases; J trimming: 0 bases; junction bases outside the gene matches: 1. Germline-derived CDR1 and CDR2 are SGHRS and YFSETQ. This CDR3 has 15 amino acids. Here the CDR3 DNA reads TGCGCCAGCAGCTTTGGACAGGCAACTAATGAAAAACTGTTTTTT. Its protein product is CASSFGQATNEKLFF.

This chain joins TRBV7-6 and TRBJ2-3, with unresolved D. V dropped 2 bases and J dropped 0 bases, with 12 bases sitting between them. In germline, CDR1 is SGHVS, CDR2 FNYEAQ. The CDR3 runs 16 residues. The CDR3, as DNA: TGTGCCAGCAGCTTAAATGTACCCGGGAGCACAGATACGCAGTATTTT. It encodes CASSLNVPGSTDTQYF.

V is TRBV11-2 and J is TRBJ1-5; 8 bases agree with TRBD1. This CDR3 has 17 residues. Germline trimming cut 0 bases from V and 1 base from J; bases unmatched to any gene: 5. The germline V gene has CDR1 SGHAT and CDR2 FQNNGV. This CDR3 reads CASSLDGTGLSNQPQHF. The CDR3, as DNA: TGTGCCAGCAGCTTAGATGGGACAGGCCTCAGCAATCAGCCCCAGCATTTT. Looking up the rest from reference TRBV11-2 and TRBJ1-5 gives the full variable domain: EAGVAQSPRYKIIEKRQSVAFWCNPISGHATLYWYQQILGQGPKLLIQFQNNGVVDDSQLPKDRFSAERLKGVDSTLKIQPAKLEDSAVYLCASSLDGTGLSNQPQHFGDGTRLSIL.

The CDR3, as DNA: TGTGCCAGCAGTCTTCGGGATCAGCCCCAGCATTTT. Amino acid sequence: CASSLRDQPQHF. This rearrangement joins TRBV6-5 to TRBJ1-5; D gene unclear. The V gene lost 5 bases and the J gene lost 5 bases, with 7 bases spanning the gap. The CDR3 covers 12 residues. Germline CDR1 is MNHEY and CDR2 is SVGAGI.

This clone was seen just once. The gene calls are TRBV2 and TRBJ1-2; the D gene is possibly TRBD1 (6 bases). Germline V gene data show CDR1 as SNHLY and CDR2 as FYNNEI. Trimming pared 3 bases from V and 2 bases from J, leaving 19 bases between. This CDR3 has 17 amino acids. The CDR3 here is CASSDSPVWQGNYGYTF. The CDR3 bases are TGTGCCAGCAGTGATTCCCCCGTGTGGCAGGGGAACTATGGCTACACCTTC.

The chain uses TRBV4-3 and TRBJ2-3; the match to TRBD2 covers 7 bases. This CDR3 spans 13 amino acids. V was pared by 0 bases and J by 14 bases, with 8 bases of the junction left unmatched. Germline CDR1 reads LGHNA; CDR2 reads YSLEER. The CDR3 reads CASSQDMTSLGYF. Written as DNA, the CDR3 is TGCGCCAGCAGCCAAGATATGACTAGCCTTGGGTATTTT.

The chain links TRBV27 to TRBJ2-7; the D is unclear. This CDR3 comprises 15 residues. The V gene's germline CDR1 is MNHEY and CDR2 SMNVEV (reference sequence). Deletions cut 3 bases from V and 2 bases from J, with 14 bases between. The CDR3 reads CASSFRGGLAYEQYF. The CDR3 DNA sequence: TGTGCCAGCAGTTTTCGTGGCGGCCTAGCCTACGAGCAGTACTTC.

The rearrangement uses TRBV4-1 and TRBJ1-1; D unclear. Trimming cost V 1 base and J 2 bases, with 8 bases left between them. The germline V gene encodes CDR1 MGHRA and CDR2 YSYEKL. CDR3 length equals 14 residues. For the CDR3, the DNA is TGCGCCAGCAGCCAAGGGGCGAGCAACACTGAAGCTTTCTTT. Protein: CASSQGASNTEAFF.

CDR3 sequence reads: CASSPDNEQFF. CDR3 nucleotides: TGCGCCAGCAGCCCCGACAATGAGCAGTTCTTC. V gene TRBV5-1 combines with J gene TRBJ2-1; D uncertain. The CDR3 totals 11 residues. CDR1 is SGHRS and CDR2 is YFSETQ in the germline V gene. V lost 4 bases, J lost 5 bases, and 4 bases lay in between. Full variable domain (missing parts from reference TRBV5-1 and TRBJ2-1): KAGVTQTPRYLIKTRGQQVTLSCSPISGHRSVSWYQQTPGQGLQFLFEYFSETQRNKGNFPGRFSGRQFSNSRSEMNVSTLELGDSALYLCASSPDNEQFFGPGTRLTVL.

The chain carries TRBV18 and TRBJ1-5; D remains ambiguous. Germline CDR1 and CDR2: KGHSH and LQKENI. The CDR3 runs to 15 residues. Trimming removed 1 base from V and 4 bases from J, with 11 bases in between. The CDR3 region is CASSPQDGENQPQHF. The CDR3 DNA reads as TGTGCCAGCTCACCACAAGACGGGGAAAATCAGCCCCAGCATTTT.

The chain has TRBV11-2 and TRBJ2-3, with D possibly TRBD2 on 6 matching bases. The CDR3 totals 14 residues. CDR1 and CDR2 from the germline V gene are SGHAT and FQNNGV. Deletions cut 5 bases from V and 2 bases from J, with 11 bases between. The CDR3 DNA is TGTGCCAGCAGCCCGGGACTGCCCACAGATACGCAGTATTTT. It encodes CASSPGLPTDTQYF.

This clone has a single count. The genes are TRBV7-2 and TRBJ1-2; 9 bases fit TRBD1. The ends lost 5 bases at V and 4 bases at J; junction bases unmatched: 5. The germline gives CDR1 SGHTA, CDR2 FQGNSA. The CDR3 extends over 14 amino acids. CDR3 sequence: CASSPTGGSYGYTF. The CDR3 coding sequence is TGTGCCAGCAGCCCGACAGGGGGGAGCTATGGCTACACCTTC.

The rearrangement uses TRBV5-5 and TRBJ1-4; TRBD1 might be the D (6 bases). Germline-derived CDR1 and CDR2 are SGHKS and YYEKEE (reference sequence). There are 14 residues in the CDR3. V lost 1 base and J 8 bases, leaving 12 bases between the germline ends. CDR3 sequence (DNA): TGTGCCAGCAGCTTGAGGGGGTTGCGGGAAAAACTGTTTTTT. It is translated as CASSLRGLREKLFF.

V is TRBV25-1 and J is TRBJ2-5, with 10 nucleotides matching TRBD1. Germline CDR1 MGHDK, CDR2 SYGVNS. V shed 4 bases, J shed 0 bases, and the junction held 11 bases outside the gene matches. CDR3 length equals 18 residues. The CDR3: CASSGSYRDRGDQETQYF. The CDR3 bases are TGTGCCAGCAGTGGCTCCTACCGGGACAGGGGAGACCAAGAGACCCAGTACTTC.

This sequence joins TRBV7-7 and TRBJ2-1, with 11 bases fitting TRBD2. The CDR3 runs 15 residues. Germline trimming cut 10 bases from V and 5 bases from J; bases unmatched to any gene: 10. Germline V gene sequence: CDR1 SSHAT, CDR2 FNYEAQ (reference sequence). CDR3 sequence reads: CATKPLAGGHNEQFF. In nucleotides, the CDR3 is TGTGCCACCAAACCTCTAGCGGGGGGCCACAATGAGCAGTTCTTC.

Only one count was recorded for this clone. This chain joins TRBV9 and TRBJ1-1; 8 bases align to TRBD1. Germline V CDR1 and CDR2: SGDLS, YYNGEE. CDR3 size: 14 residues. V was pared by 3 bases and J by 5 bases, with 6 bases of the junction left unmatched. The chain's CDR3 is CASSANRGKTEAFF. CDR3 bases: TGTGCCAGCAGCGCGAACAGGGGGAAAACTGAAGCTTTCTTT.

This chain joins TRBV6-5 and TRBJ2-1, with D tentatively TRBD2 (5 bases). Germline lookup yields CDR1 MNHEY and CDR2 SVGAGI. The germline V and J ends were trimmed by 2 bases and 0 bases, with 8 bases remaining between them. The CDR3 length is 15 residues. The DNA for the CDR3 is TGTGCCAGCAGTTACCTAACTAGCTCCTACAATGAGCAGTTCTTC. Protein product: CASSYLTSSYNEQFF.

The CDR3 bases are TGTGCCAGCAGCGTAGGTTCTTCTAAGAACACTGAAGCTTTCTTT. Its translation: CASSVGSSKNTEAFF. The chain joins TRBV9 to TRBJ1-1, with D unclear. CDR3 length: 15 amino acids. Germline CDR1 SGDLS, CDR2 YYNGEE. The V end lost 0 bases, the J end lost 1 base, and 10 bases lay between the germline ends.

V gene TRBV7-9 combines with J gene TRBJ2-2; a weak D match, TRBD1 (6 bases). The CDR3 runs to 15 residues. V gave up 2 bases and J gave up 6 bases, with 13 bases separating them. CDR1 is SEHNR, CDR2 FQNEAQ, per germline (reference sequence). The CDR3 region has the DNA TGTGCCAGCAGCTTATGGACAGCCCACCCCGGGGAGCTGTTTTTT. It is translated as CASSLWTAHPGELFF. Together with reference TRBV7-9 and TRBJ2-2, the CDR3 gives the full variable domain: DTGVSQNPRHKITKRGQNVTFRCDPISEHNRLYWYRQTLGQGPEFLTYFQNEAQLEKSRLLSDRFSAERPKGSFSTLEIQRTEQGDSAMYLCASSLWTAHPGELFFGEGSRLTVL.

V gene TRBV9 combines with J gene TRBJ2-5; 13 bases agree with TRBD2. Germline V lookup: CDR1 SGDLS, CDR2 YYNGEE. Losses at the gene ends were 3 bases for V and 1 base for J; bases not matched to a gene: 3. The CDR3 extends over 16 amino acids. This CDR3 is CASSGGTSGVQETQYF. The CDR3 bases are TGTGCCAGCAGCGGAGGGACTAGCGGGGTCCAAGAGACCCAGTACTTC.

This chain links TRBV5-1 with TRBJ2-1, with 12 bases matching TRBD2. The germline gives CDR1 SGHRS, CDR2 YFSETQ. This CDR3 is built from 17 residues. With 1 base clipped from V and 7 bases from J, the junction kept 9 bases outside the gene matches. As DNA, the CDR3 is TGCGCCAGCAGCTTGCCGACTAGCGGGGGAGCAGGGAATGAGCAGTTCTTC. Translating gives CASSLPTSGGAGNEQFF. The variable domain in full, completed from reference TRBV5-1 and TRBJ2-1, reads KAGVTQTPRYLIKTRGQQVTLSCSPISGHRSVSWYQQTPGQGLQFLFEYFSETQRNKGNFPGRFSGRQFSNSRSEMNVSTLELGDSALYLCASSLPTSGGAGNEQFFGPGTRLTVL.

J is TRBJ2-1 and V is TRBV2; 7 bases agree with TRBD2. Germline CDR1 SNHLY, CDR2 FYNNEI. Unmatched junction bases numbered 8, after V lost 4 bases and J lost 5 bases. The CDR3 loop spans 15 amino acids. Written as DNA, the CDR3 is TGTGCCAGCAGTGTCCCCCGCGGGGGTGACAATGAGCAGTTCTTC. Protein product: CASSVPRGGDNEQFF.

This chain joins TRBV7-3 and TRBJ2-1, with TRBD1 identical over 12 bases. The CDR3 extends over 16 amino acids. Looked up from germline, CDR1 is SGHTA and CDR2 is FQGTGA. Losses at the gene ends were 4 bases for V and 3 bases for J; bases not matched to a gene: 4. The CDR3 region has the DNA TGTGCCAGCAGCTGGGGACAGGGGGCTTTCTACAATGAGCAGTTCTTC. The encoded protein is CASSWGQGAFYNEQFF.

This clone was observed a single time. As DNA, the CDR3 is TGTGCCAGCAGCCACGGGGGGGCCGCAGATACGCAGTATTTT. Translation: CASSHGGAADTQYF. J is TRBJ2-3 and V is TRBV6-5; 8 nucleotides line up with TRBD2. The germline gives CDR1 MNHEY, CDR2 SVGAGI. This CDR3 has 14 residues. V trimming: 6 bases; J trimming: 4 bases; junction bases outside the gene matches: 6.

The chain combines TRBV11-2 with TRBJ2-5, with 7 positions matching TRBD2. The germline V gene encodes CDR1 SGHAT and CDR2 FQNNGV. V lost 4 bases and J lost 1; bases outside the gene matches: 6. The CDR3 spans 15 residues. CDR3 protein: CASSSGTTLQETQYF. CDR3 bases: TGTGCCAGCAGCTCGGGGACTACCCTCCAAGAGACCCAGTACTTC.

The rearrangement links TRBV9 to TRBJ2-1; TRBD2 matches 9 bases. J lost 0 bases, V lost 8 bases, and 6 bases had no gene match. The CDR3 loop spans 15 amino acids. Germline V gene sequence: CDR1 SGDLS, CDR2 YYNGEE. The CDR3 region is CASAAGGNSYNEQFF. CDR3 nucleotide sequence: TGTGCCAGTGCGGCGGGGGGGAACTCCTACAATGAGCAGTTCTTC. The full variable domain, completed using reference TRBV9 and TRBJ2-1, is DSGVTQTPKHLITATGQRVTLRCSPRSGDLSVYWYQQSLDQGLQFLIQYYNGEERAKGNILERFSAQQFPDLHSELNLSSLELGDSALYFCASAAGGNSYNEQFFGPGTRLTVL.

The rearrangement uses TRBV15 and TRBJ2-4, with a tentative D call TRBD1 (5 bases). This CDR3 is built from 13 residues. Germline CDR1 is LNHNV and CDR2 is YYDKDF (reference sequence). V shed 8 bases and J shed 1 base, with 9 bases lying between them. The CDR3 nucleotides read TGTGCCACCCAGGGAAGGGCCAAAAACATTCAGTACTTC. It specifies CATQGRAKNIQYF.

The chain employs TRBV9 and TRBJ1-4, with TRBD1 matching 8 bases. This CDR3 spans 17 amino acids. Germline CDR1 and CDR2: SGDLS and YYNGEE. The junction had 12 bases not matched to a gene; V was cut back by 4 bases and J by 4 bases. The CDR3 sequence: CASSPQTTGGGNEKLFF. As DNA, the CDR3 is TGTGCCAGCAGCCCCCAGACAACAGGGGGGGGTAATGAAAAACTGTTTTTT.